This T cell receptor (beta chain) was profiled in a study of blood T cells in healthy people across ages. Notes on the study in general: TCR beta diversity, measured per million T cells, fell in a roughly linear way with age.

The second PCR ran about 6 to 12 cycles with a sample-barcoded 5' primer and J-beta primers. Tags on each cDNA molecule came from a template-switch adaptor with 12 random nucleotides. Per-sample output comprised a minimum of 3 million paired-end reads containing CDR3. TCRdb used MiXCR to reprocess the 5' RACE reads, holding one entry per CDR3 protein. The sample contains 600,000 to 850,000 distinct CDR3 sequences, 20% to 25% of which appear only once. Per germline, CDR1 SEHNR and CDR2 FQNEAQ (reference sequence). The V end lost 3 bases, the J end lost 0 bases, and 8 bases lay between the germline ends. The CDR3 covers 15 residues. Turning to this clonotype: Antigen: not known.

This same sample was also part of a study on T cells of mothers and their children.

The sequence derives from a boy younger than 18 in good health. This chain joins TRBV7-9 and TRBJ2-2, with D hard to call. The specimen was blood. CDR3 sequence reads: CASSFGVTNTGELFF. CDR3 coding DNA: TGTGCCAGCAGCTTCGGTGTTACGAACACCGGGGAGCTGTTTTTT.